One and the same sample provided the 25 T cell receptor beta chains below, sequenced in a study of blood T cell repertoires in COVID-19. Profiling relied on immunoSEQ multiplex PCR, and the TCRdb table lists in-frame clones only, not all of them. In the table there are roughly 140,000 clones, roughly 84% of which are singletons. Material: peripheral blood. The receptors shown here come from a human donor in a cohort sampled during active COVID-19.

Here the CDR3 reads CASSSTGGVEKLFF. In DNA, the CDR3 is TGTGCCAGCAGTTCGACAGGGGGCGTCGAAAAACTGTTTTTT. The chain joins TRBV6-5 to TRBJ1-4; the match to TRBD1 covers 10 bases. Looked up from germline, CDR1 is MNHEY and CDR2 is SVGAGI. J gave up 8 bases and V 4 bases, and 4 bases lay outside the gene matches. This CDR3 has 14 residues.

This clone was recorded a few times. The V gene is TRBV2, the J gene TRBJ1-2; D is unclear. The CDR3 runs to 12 residues. V shed 2 bases and J shed 8 bases, with 9 bases lying between them. Germline CDR1 reads SNHLY; CDR2 reads FYNNEI. DNA for the CDR3: TGTGCCAGCAGTGAATCCGGGGTGGGCTACACCTTC. It is translated as CASSESGVGYTF.

The chain links TRBV5-1 to TRBJ2-7; 11 nucleotides match TRBD1. The germline gives CDR1 SGHRS, CDR2 YFSETQ. J was trimmed by 5 bases and V by 4 bases; bases with no gene match: 5. CDR3 length: 14 amino acids. The CDR3 bases are TGCGCCAGCAGCCTCCGGGACAGGGGGGACGAGCAGTACTTC. Protein: CASSLRDRGDEQYF.

CDR3 nucleotides: TGTGCCAGCAGCGTAACTTCCGGGGGGGAGGAAGCTTTCTTT. Amino acids: CASSVTSGGEEAFF. The genes are TRBV9 and TRBJ1-1; D might be TRBD1 (5 bases). The CDR3 extends over 14 amino acids. Trimming removed 1 base from V and 8 bases from J, with 15 bases in between. Germline loops: CDR1 SGDLS, CDR2 YYNGEE.

The chain has TRBV19 and TRBJ1-2, with 12 bases identical to TRBD1. This CDR3 spans 15 amino acids. Germline CDR1 and CDR2: LNHDA and SQIVND (reference sequence). Unmatched junction bases numbered 8, after V lost 6 bases and J lost 6 bases. The chain's CDR3 is CASRWGTGGADGYTF. The CDR3 DNA reads TGTGCCAGTAGATGGGGGACAGGGGGCGCGGATGGCTACACCTTC.

The J gene is TRBJ2-3, the V gene TRBV30; D might be TRBD1 (6 bases). The germline V gene encodes CDR1 GTSNPN and CDR2 SVGIG (reference sequence). The CDR3 consists of 15 residues. The V end lost 0 bases, the J end lost 2 bases, and 12 bases lay between the germline ends. CDR3 residues: CAWSVGQSFTDTQYF. Written as DNA, the CDR3 is TGTGCCTGGAGTGTTGGACAGTCTTTCACAGATACGCAGTATTTT. Filled out from reference TRBV30 and TRBJ2-3, the complete variable domain reads SQTIHQWPATLVQPVGSPLSLECTVEGTSNPNLYWYRQAAGRGLQLLFYSVGIGQISSEVPQNLSASRPQDRQFILSSKKLLLSDSGFYLCAWSVGQSFTDTQYFGPGTRLTVL.

V is TRBV19 and J is TRBJ1-4; a possible D gene is TRBD1 (5 bases). CDR3 length: 12 residues. CDR1 LNHDA and CDR2 SQIVND come from the germline V gene (reference sequence). With 10 bases removed from V and 8 bases from J, the gap between germline ends came to 14 bases. CDR3 in DNA: TGTGCCACCAGCGGGGGAGGGGAAAAACTGTTTTTT. Translation gives CATSGGGEKLFF.

This clone turned up a few times. This chain uses TRBV5-1 with TRBJ1-1; 7 bases are a match to TRBD1. The J segment lost 5 bases and the V segment lost 5 bases, leaving 18 bases of the junction unmatched. The CDR3 is made up of 17 amino acids. The germline CDR1 and CDR2 sequences are SGHRS and YFSETQ. The chain's CDR3 is CASSLPTGEYVETEAFF. For the CDR3, the DNA is TGCGCCAGCAGTCTGCCTACAGGGGAATACGTAGAGACTGAAGCTTTCTTT.

The rearrangement links TRBV27 to TRBJ2-1, with TRBD1 as a possible D gene (5 bases). This CDR3 spans 19 amino acids. V was cut by 5 bases and J by 0 bases, with 23 bases left in between. CDR1 MNHEY and CDR2 SMNVEV come from the germline V gene (reference sequence). The DNA of the CDR3 is TGTGCCAGCAGTCCCCTACCAGGGCAGGCGAAGAGCTCCTACAATGAGCAGTTCTTC. As protein: CASSPLPGQAKSSYNEQFF.

The chain is built from TRBV7-8 and TRBJ1-5, with D uncertain. The CDR3 runs 13 residues. Deletions cut 3 bases from V and 9 bases from J, with 12 bases between. Germline V lookup: CDR1 SGHVS, CDR2 FQNEAQ. The CDR3 spells CASSFSPSGPQHF. The CDR3 DNA reads TGTGCCAGCAGCTTCTCTCCTTCAGGGCCCCAGCATTTT. Based on the CDR3 plus reference TRBV7-8 and TRBJ1-5, the full variable domain is GAGVSQSPRYKVAKRGQDVALRCDPISGHVSLFWYQQALGQGPEFLTYFQNEAQLDKSGLPSDRFFAERPEGSVSTLKIQRTQQEDSAVYLCASSFSPSGPQHFGDGTRLSIL.

J is TRBJ1-2 and V is TRBV19; no clear D. V lost 6 bases and J lost 4, with 9 bases in between. The germline gives CDR1 LNHDA, CDR2 SQIVND (reference sequence). The CDR3 is 12 amino acids. The CDR3 is CASRADSYGYTF. The CDR3 DNA reads as TGTGCCAGTAGGGCAGACTCCTATGGCTACACCTTC.

V usage is TRBV28 and J usage is TRBJ2-3, with 10 bases lining up with TRBD2. Germline V gene data show CDR1 as MDHEN and CDR2 as SYDVKM. This CDR3 region has 17 residues. Trimming cost V 4 bases and J 4 bases; bases outside gene matches: 11. DNA for the CDR3: TGTGCCAGCAGTTCCCCTCTGGTAGCGGGGGGATCAGATACGCAGTATTTT. Its translation: CASSSPLVAGGSDTQYF.

This clone showed up just once. This chain connects TRBV3-1 (or the pseudogene TRBV3-2) to TRBJ1-5, with D uncertain. V lost 8 bases to trimming and J lost 4 bases, with 12 bases between them. Germline-derived CDR1 and CDR2 are LGHDT and YNNKEL (reference sequence). The CDR3 extends over 13 amino acids. The CDR3 reads CASGGERNQPQHF. As DNA, the CDR3 is TGTGCCAGCGGAGGAGAGCGGAATCAGCCCCAGCATTTT.

The V gene is TRBV7-2, the J gene TRBJ2-3; TRBD2 agrees at 9 bases. Germline V lookup: CDR1 SGHTA, CDR2 FQGNSA. The CDR3 runs to 16 residues. Trimming removed 5 bases from V and 4 bases from J; junction bases left unmatched: 10. The CDR3 DNA reads as TGTGCCAGCAGCGCCCGCGGGCGGGGGGGGGCAGATACGCAGTATTTT. Protein: CASSARGRGGADTQYF.

The chain has TRBV2 and TRBJ1-2, with 9 bases fitting TRBD1. The V gene end was trimmed by 4 bases and the J gene end by 4 bases; junction bases not matched to a gene: 7. CDR1 and CDR2 from the germline V gene are SNHLY and FYNNEI. There are 15 residues in the CDR3. Written as DNA, the CDR3 is TGTGCCAGCAGTGGGGGACAGGGTGATTCCTATGGCTACACCTTC. Its translation is CASSGGQGDSYGYTF. The full variable domain, completed using reference TRBV2 and TRBJ1-2, is EPEVTQTPSHQVTQMGQEVILRCVPISNHLYFYWYRQILGQKVEFLVSFYNNEISEKSEIFDDQFSVERPDGSNFTLKIRSTKLEDSAMYFCASSGGQGDSYGYTFGSGTRLTVV.

This clone appeared once. This chain joins TRBV2 and TRBJ1-1; 7 nucleotides agree with TRBD1. CDR1 is SNHLY, CDR2 FYNNEI, per germline. Unmatched junction bases numbered 5, after V lost 7 bases and J lost 3 bases. This CDR3 region has 13 residues. The CDR3 DNA reads TGTGCCAGCACCGACAGGGAGTACACTGAAGCTTTCTTT. Translation gives CASTDREYTEAFF.

V usage is TRBV9 and J usage is TRBJ2-7; TRBD1 is a possible D gene (6 bases). Trimming cost V 2 bases and J 7 bases, with 19 bases left between them. CDR1 and CDR2 (germline): SGDLS, YYNGEE. The CDR3 spans 15 residues. As DNA, the CDR3 is TGTGCCAGCAGCGTGTTGGCAGGGGCCTCCGATGAGCAGTACTTC. Protein product: CASSVLAGASDEQYF.

This sequence joins TRBV6-2 or TRBV6-3 and TRBJ2-5; weak D call: TRBD2 (5 bases). The V end lost 2 bases, the J end lost 7 bases, and 11 bases lay between the germline ends. CDR1 MNHEY and CDR2 SVGEGT come from the germline V gene. CDR3 length: 13 residues. CDR3 amino acids: CASSYEGSLTQYF. The CDR3 DNA reads TGTGCCAGCAGTTACGAGGGCAGTTTGACCCAGTACTTC.

The CDR3 spells CASSPRDRGGSPLHF. DNA for the CDR3: TGTGCCAGCAGCCCCCGGGACAGGGGCGGTTCACCCCTCCACTTT. The rearrangement links TRBV28 to TRBJ1-6, with 10 bases identical to TRBD1. From germline, CDR1 is MDHEN and CDR2 SYDVKM. Germline trimming cut 6 bases from V and 9 bases from J; bases unmatched to any gene: 8. This CDR3 has 15 residues. Full variable domain (remainder filled in from reference TRBV28 and TRBJ1-6): DVKVTQSSRYLVKRTGEKVFLECVQDMDHENMFWYRQDPGLGLRLIYFSYDVKMKEKGDIPEGYSVSREKKERFSLILESASTNQTSMYLCASSPRDRGGSPLHFGNGTRLTVT.

The chain uses TRBV7-2 and TRBJ1-2, with D perhaps matching TRBD1 (5 bases). The CDR3 is made up of 15 amino acids. V dropped 5 bases and J dropped 5 bases, with 18 bases sitting between them. Germline V gives CDR1 SGHTA, CDR2 FQGNSA. The CDR3 sequence is CASSPPGGRGYGYTF. For the CDR3, the DNA is TGTGCCAGCAGCCCCCCGGGGGGTAGAGGGTATGGCTACACCTTC.

V gene TRBV28 combines with J gene TRBJ2-1; TRBD1 matches at 8 bases. The V segment lost 5 bases and the J segment 2 bases; nucleotides outside the gene matches: 8. Germline assignment: CDR1 MDHEN and CDR2 SYDVKM. The CDR3 covers 16 residues. CDR3 protein: CASSTRWGQAYNEQFF. The CDR3 nucleotides read TGTGCCAGCAGTACCAGGTGGGGACAGGCCTACAATGAGCAGTTCTTC.

The CDR3 DNA sequence: TGTGCCAGCCGGAACAGGGATGAGTTCGGCTACACCTTC. This encodes CASRNRDEFGYTF. This chain links TRBV18 with TRBJ1-2, with D perhaps matching TRBD1 (6 bases). The CDR3 length is 13 residues. V lost 8 bases and J lost 8, with 18 bases in between. From germline, CDR1 is KGHSH and CDR2 LQKENI.

This clone was observed at least ten times. CDR3 sequence reads: CASILAGETYNEQFF. The CDR3 DNA reads TGTGCCAGCATCCTAGCGGGGGAAACCTACAATGAGCAGTTCTTC. The rearrangement joins TRBV2 to TRBJ2-1, with TRBD2 matching over 10 bases. This CDR3 is built from 15 residues. Losses at the gene ends were 7 bases for V and 2 bases for J; bases not matched to a gene: 5. The germline V gene encodes CDR1 SNHLY and CDR2 FYNNEI.

The V gene is TRBV5-1, the J gene TRBJ1-6; D uncertain. CDR1 SGHRS and CDR2 YFSETQ come from the germline V gene. V lost 0 bases and J lost 6, with 10 bases in between. This CDR3 has 15 amino acids. The CDR3 loop is CASSLVGATNSPLHF. The CDR3 DNA reads TGCGCCAGCAGCTTGGTGGGAGCAACTAATTCACCCCTCCACTTT. The variable domain in full, with the rest retrieved from reference TRBV5-1 and TRBJ1-6, is KAGVTQTPRYLIKTRGQQVTLSCSPISGHRSVSWYQQTPGQGLQFLFEYFSETQRNKGNFPGRFSGRQFSNSRSEMNVSTLELGDSALYLCASSLVGATNSPLHFGNGTRLTVT.

The chain links TRBV15 to TRBJ1-5; D not certain. Germline V gene sequence: CDR1 LNHNV, CDR2 YYDKDF (reference sequence). The CDR3 runs 15 residues. V gave up 1 base and J gave up 2 bases, with 9 bases separating them. CDR3 protein: CATSRVTAGNQPQHF. The DNA of the CDR3 is TGTGCCACCAGCAGAGTAACAGCCGGCAATCAGCCCCAGCATTTT.